A selection of T cell receptor beta chains follows, all from one sample in a study of blood T cell repertoires in COVID-19. Clones were read by immunoSEQ multiplex PCR, and TCRdb kept only the in-frame ones, dropping some. The table includes about 330,000 clones, almost 85% detected once. Sample: peripheral blood. All receptors come from a human donor in a cohort sampled during active COVID-19. Each CDR3 is given with its conserved first and last residue. D genes are given only for firm matches. Clone size is given for some rows only: seen once, a few or many times, or a class if the clone is expanded.

abundance	v_gene	j_gene	d_gene	CDR3nt	CDR3aa
-	TRBV6-5	TRBJ2-3	TRBD1	TGTGCCAGCAGGCCCAGGGGGCTCACAGATACGCAGTATTTT	CASRPRGLTDTQYF
-	TRBV7-3	TRBJ1-1	-	TGTGCCAGCATGCAGGGGACGAACACTGAAGCTTTCTTT	CASMQGTNTEAFF
-	TRBV19	TRBJ1-5	-	TGTGCCAGTAGTATAGCCGGCCCGGGGAAGCCCCAGCATTTT	CASSIAGPGKPQHF
-	TRBV11-2	TRBJ1-3	-	TGTGCCAGCAGCTTAGGCAGGGGTGGAAACACCATATATTTT	CASSLGRGGNTIYF
-	TRBV5-8	TRBJ1-5	TRBD1	TGTGCCAGCAGCTTGGACAGGGGAGGACGCAATCAGCCCCAGCATTTT	CASSLDRGGRNQPQHF
-	TRBV25-1	TRBJ2-7	-	TGTGCCAGCAGTGAATACTCGGGGTCTTACGAGCAGTACTTC	CASSEYSGSYEQYF
-	TRBV24-1	TRBJ2-2	-	TGTGCCACCAGTGAGCAAGACAGCGCGAACACCGGGGAGCTGTTTTTT	CATSEQDSANTGELFF
-	TRBV12-3/TRBV12-4	TRBJ2-7	TRBD1	TGTGCCAGCAGTCAAAACGAGGACAGGGAGCAGTACTTC	CASSQNEDREQYF
-	TRBV11-3	TRBJ2-7	TRBD1	TGTGCCAGCAGCTTCGCACAGGGGGACGAGCAGTACTTC	CASSFAQGDEQYF
-	TRBV6-5	TRBJ1-2	TRBD1	TGTGCCAGCAGGCGACAGGGAGGAAACTATGGCTACACCTTC	CASRRQGGNYGYTF
-	TRBV5-1	TRBJ2-7	TRBD1	TGCGCCAGCAGCCGGGACAGGGGCTCCTACGAGCAGTACTTC	CASSRDRGSYEQYF
once	TRBV5-6	TRBJ2-6	TRBD1	TGTGCCAGCAGCCCCGGGACAGGATTCTCTGGGGCCAACGTCCTGACTTTC	CASSPGTGFSGANVLTF
-	TRBV24-1	TRBJ1-2	-	TGTGCCACCAGTGATTTAGGAGGGAGCGGGGCCCTGGAAGGCTACACCTTC	CATSDLGGSGALEGYTF
few	TRBV2	TRBJ1-1	-	TGTGCCAGCATGGGTCCGCGGGACACTGAAGCTTTCTTT	CASMGPRDTEAFF
once	TRBV3-1/TRBV3-2	TRBJ2-1	-	TGTGCCAGCAGCCAAGGGCTAGCTGATGAGCAGTTCTTC	CASSQGLADEQFF
-	TRBV12-3/TRBV12-4	TRBJ2-2	-	TGTGCCAGCAGTTTTCGGGTGACCGGGGAGCTGTTTTTT	CASSFRVTGELFF
-	TRBV2	TRBJ2-5	TRBD2	TGTGCCAGCATTCGGCTAGCGGGGGGCATTCTAGAGACCCAGTACTTC	CASIRLAGGILETQYF
-	TRBV20-1	TRBJ2-1	TRBD1	TGCAGTGCTAGTTTTGGACAGGGGGTCGGCAATGAGCAGTTCTTC	CSASFGQGVGNEQFF
-	TRBV30	TRBJ2-7	TRBD2	TGTGCCTGGAGTCATTTTCTAGCGGGGGTATCCTCCTACGAGCAGTACTTC	CAWSHFLAGVSSYEQYF
-	TRBV3-1/TRBV3-2	TRBJ1-2	-	TGTGCCAGCAGCCACCTGAGTGCTAACTATGGCTACACCTTC	CASSHLSANYGYTF
-	TRBV30	TRBJ2-5	TRBD2	TGTGCCTGGGGGACACAGCGGGGGGACAAGTACTTC	CAWGTQRGDKYF
once	TRBV29-1	TRBJ2-7	-	TGCAGCGTTGAGTGGGAGCTCGAGCAGTACTTC	CSVEWELEQYF
-	TRBV6-2/TRBV6-3	TRBJ1-6	TRBD1	TGTGCCAGCAGTCTTGGGACAGGAAACAATTCACCCCTCCACTTT	CASSLGTGNNSPLHF
-	TRBV5-1	TRBJ1-5	-	TGCGCCAGCAGCTTGGAAGCGGGCACCTATCAGCCCCAGCATTTT	CASSLEAGTYQPQHF
-	TRBV5-6	TRBJ2-7	-	TGTGCCAGCAGCACCCAGGGGTACGAGCAGTACTTC	CASSTQGYEQYF
-	TRBV7-9	TRBJ1-2	TRBD1	TGTGCCAGCCGCGCCGGGACAGAACATGGCTACACCTTC	CASRAGTEHGYTF
-	TRBV2	TRBJ1-4	-	TGTGCCAGCAGTGAAGGGCGGGGGCTGGTAGAAAAACTGTTTTTT	CASSEGRGLVEKLFF
-	TRBV6-5	TRBJ2-7	TRBD2	TGTGCCAGCACTGTGCTAGCGGTACGGCCCTACGAGCAGTACTTC	CASTVLAVRPYEQYF
few	TRBV11-2	TRBJ1-5	TRBD1	TGTGCCAGCAGCCCTTATGAGGGACAGGGAAGACAGCCCCAGCATTTT	CASSPYEGQGRQPQHF
-	TRBV5-4	TRBJ2-7	TRBD2	TGTGCCAGCAGCTTGGTCGGGACTAGAATCGACGAGCAGTACTTC	CASSLVGTRIDEQYF
-	TRBV7-6	TRBJ2-5	-	TGTGCCAGCAGCCCAGAGTCGGCGGTTGAGACCCAGTACTTC	CASSPESAVETQYF
-	TRBV10-2	TRBJ2-7	TRBD1	TGCGCCAGCAGGCCCGGGACAGGGTGGTCCTACGAGCAGTACTTC	CASRPGTGWSYEQYF